This T cell receptor beta chain was recovered during a study of T-cell memory formation after mild COVID-19. The CDR3 is 15 amino acids. V lost 1 base and J lost 11, with 15 bases in between. Germline V gene data show CDR1 as SGHTA and CDR2 as FQGNSA. From 5'RACE with constant-segment primers came TCR alpha and TCR beta cDNA libraries that carried sample barcodes and UMIs. TCRdb passed the 5' RACE reads through MiXCR, listing each CDR3 protein once. The table includes roughly 500,000 distinct CDR3 sequences, around 21% detected once. Study-wide points: Clones contracting across day 15 to 85 had a balanced CD4/CD8 profile; later expanding clones leaned CD4+. Mainly in CM and EM were contracting CD4+ clones; CD8+ were in EMRA. The study detected some responding clones in pre-infection memory, suggesting cross-reactive memory joined.

In its sample, this clonotype was seen a few times. Its antigen remains unidentified. This clonotype was obtained from an adult woman who had mild COVID-19 (a few samples of this study predate the infection). Cell type and time point are not known. The V gene is TRBV7-2, the J gene TRBJ1-6, with D unclear. The specimen sequenced was PBMCs or a T cell subset sorted from them (not recorded which). Here the CDR3 DNA reads TGTGCCAGCAGCTTAGAAGAACAGATACCAACACCCCTCCACTTT. It is translated as CASSLEEQIPTPLHF.